This T cell receptor (beta chain) was sequenced during a study of blood T cell repertoires in COVID-19. Study overall: From the United States, Italy and Spain came samples of acute and convalescent COVID-19.

Living in about two dozen US areas, the participants were between about 18 and 100 years of age. Membership in each cohort depended on participant-reported clinical history. V lost 6 bases, J lost 3 bases, and 4 bases stayed unmatched. The CDR3 contains 13 residues. Germline-derived CDR1 and CDR2 are KGHSH and LQKENI. In the original analysis: Reference gene primer amplification in the assay estimated nucleated cell counts. The protocol was immunoSEQ multiplex PCR, while the TCRdb copy is restricted to in-frame clones and leaves out a portion. V and J calls and clone size are those listed in that table; D and trimming were worked out from the DNA. The data show approximately 220,000 clones, 87% seen once. This clone has just a few counts.

The TCR comes from a woman between 25 and 40 years old with acute COVID-19. The sample was PBMCs or T cells enriched from blood (not recorded which). The chain has TRBV18 and TRBJ1-1, with TRBD1 matching 7 bases. CDR3: CASSDREDTEAFF. The DNA for the CDR3 is TGTGCCAGCTCCGACAGGGAGGACACTGAAGCTTTCTTT.